This note documents a single TCR beta chain sequence. This clone was observed a single time. The specificity of this receptor is unknown. The record has no base qualities; no much larger clone is one base away. This record comes from a study of cytomegalovirus exposure and HLA in healthy donors (dated by TCRdb to 2016 to 2017). Study-wide context: The 650 to 750 repertoires of the first cohort and the 95 to 150 validation repertoires were produced on the same platform, according to a later analysis. The study aimed to test whether cataloging public T cell receptors could reveal signatures of past pathogen exposure. Besides the first cohort of approximately 710 subjects, a separate validation cohort made up of 120 different subjects was used. High-throughput TCR immunosequencing, statistical association of individual TCRs with disease status, and machine learning were combined to predict cytomegalovirus infection status.

Points the paper makes about the study in general: In both the original and validation cohorts, the classifier was reported to diagnose cytomegalovirus status with high specificity and sensitivity. Of the cluster scores, 90% to 95% were above 0 in a later analysis, which found that TCRs clustered in the first cohort also tended to co-occur in the 95 to 150 validation repertoires. In the study, 150 to 200 TCR beta chains were listed as associated with cytomegalovirus. The authors suggested that the approach could potentially be generalized to other disease states and immunological phenotypes. Three of the identified cytomegalovirus-associated TCR beta chains were confirmed in vitro to be specific for cytomegalovirus antigens. A later analysis lacked HLA typing for the validation cohort, so it scored co-occurrence in that cohort across all 130 or so repertoires. Across donors, most TCR sequences were observed very rarely, whereas some public TCRs were present in many individuals.

Donors formed part of the validation cohort, which comprised over a hundred subjects and was distinct from the first cohort of 666 subjects. The protocol used for the library was the immunoSEQ multiplex PCR assay. Concerning the study's data processing: A statistical classification framework was developed to diagnose cytomegalovirus status using the catalog of TCR beta chain sequences. Imported from immuneACCESS, the table was reduced by TCRdb to in-frame sequences with V and J called. These copies leave out some clones; in studies compared against another copy, an unresolved V gene accounts for under half, and the cause of the remainder is not known. D and trimming come from the DNA, and the V and J calls and clone size come from that table. The sample records about 56,000 clones, approximately 92% of which are singletons. The ten largest clones capture roughly 1.1% of the sample. The sample was PBMCs. The receptor was isolated from a man between 18 and 35 years old in good health and CMV-seronegative.

The nucleotides are TGCGCCAGCAGCCAAGAAACAGGGTTAAAACACGAGCAGTACTTC. The encoded protein is CASSQETGLKHEQYF. The rearranged chain carries TRBV4-1 and TRBJ2-7; the D gene is possibly TRBD1, with 6 bases matching. The cysteine opens and the phenylalanine closes a CDR3 of 15 amino acids. Solely the CDR3 DNA is kept, with 45 bases framed from the first base. Relative to germline, V is 0 bases shorter and J is 5 bases shorter, with 14 bases between their ends. CDR1 MGHRA and CDR2 YSYEKL were looked up in the germline V gene.